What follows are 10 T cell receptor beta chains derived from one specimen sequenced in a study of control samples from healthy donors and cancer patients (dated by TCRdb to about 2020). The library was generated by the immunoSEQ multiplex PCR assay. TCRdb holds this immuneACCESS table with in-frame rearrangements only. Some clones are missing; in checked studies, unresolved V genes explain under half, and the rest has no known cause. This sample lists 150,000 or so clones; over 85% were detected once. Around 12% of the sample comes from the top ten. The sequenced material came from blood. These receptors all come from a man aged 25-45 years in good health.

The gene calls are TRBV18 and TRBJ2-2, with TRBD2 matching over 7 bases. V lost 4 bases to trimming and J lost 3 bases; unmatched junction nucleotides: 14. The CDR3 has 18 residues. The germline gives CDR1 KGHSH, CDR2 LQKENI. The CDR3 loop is CASSLQRSGAVDTGELFF. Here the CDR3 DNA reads TGTGCCAGCTCACTACAAAGGAGCGGGGCGGTGGACACCGGGGAGCTGTTTTTT.

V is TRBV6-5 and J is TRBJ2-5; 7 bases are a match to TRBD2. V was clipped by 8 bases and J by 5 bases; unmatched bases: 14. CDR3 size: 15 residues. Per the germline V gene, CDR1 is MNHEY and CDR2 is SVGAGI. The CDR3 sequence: CASGVVAGTGETQYF. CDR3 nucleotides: TGTGCCAGCGGGGTAGTAGCGGGCACCGGGGAGACCCAGTACTTC.

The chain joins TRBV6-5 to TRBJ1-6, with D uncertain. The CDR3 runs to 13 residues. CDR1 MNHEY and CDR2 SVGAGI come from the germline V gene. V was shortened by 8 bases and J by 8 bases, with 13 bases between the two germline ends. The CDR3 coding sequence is TGTGCCAGCCGCGGCGTCGGGGATTCACCCCTCCACTTT. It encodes CASRGVGDSPLHF.

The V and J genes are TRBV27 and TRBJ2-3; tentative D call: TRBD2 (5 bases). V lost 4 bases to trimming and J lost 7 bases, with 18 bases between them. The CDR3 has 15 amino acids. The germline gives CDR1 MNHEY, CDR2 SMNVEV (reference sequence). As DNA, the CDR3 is TGTGCCAGCAGTTCGGGAAGGTTAGTGGGTAATACGCAGTATTTT. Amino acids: CASSSGRLVGNTQYF.

In DNA form, the CDR3 reads TGTGCCAGTAGTCCTACAGGATGGGACACCGGGGAGCTGTTTTTT. This sequence encodes CASSPTGWDTGELFF. J is TRBJ2-2 and V is TRBV19; perhaps TRBD1 as D (5 bases). V lost 5 bases and J lost 3, with 13 bases in between. This CDR3 spans 15 amino acids. CDR1 is LNHDA, CDR2 SQIVND, per germline (reference sequence).

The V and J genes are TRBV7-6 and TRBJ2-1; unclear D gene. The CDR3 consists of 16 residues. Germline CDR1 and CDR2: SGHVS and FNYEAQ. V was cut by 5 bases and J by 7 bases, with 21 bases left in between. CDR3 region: CASSKSSGRYENEQFF. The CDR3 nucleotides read TGTGCCAGCAGCAAGTCCTCCGGCCGGTACGAGAATGAGCAGTTCTTC. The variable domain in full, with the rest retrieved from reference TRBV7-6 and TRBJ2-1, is GAGVSQSPRYKVTKRGQDVALRCDPISGHVSLYWYRQALGQGPEFLTYFNYEAQQDKSGLPNDRFSAERPEGSISTLTIQRTEQRDSAMYRCASSKSSGRYENEQFFGPGTRLTVL.

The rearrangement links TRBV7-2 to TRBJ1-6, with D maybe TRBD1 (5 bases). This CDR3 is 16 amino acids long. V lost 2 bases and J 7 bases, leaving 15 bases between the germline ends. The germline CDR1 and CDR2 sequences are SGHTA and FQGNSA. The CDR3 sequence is CASSLKMWGGNSPLHF. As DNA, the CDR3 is TGTGCCAGCAGCTTAAAGATGTGGGGGGGGAATTCACCCCTCCACTTT. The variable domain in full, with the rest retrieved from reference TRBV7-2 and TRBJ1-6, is GAGVSQSPSNKVTEKGKDVELRCDPISGHTALYWYRQSLGQGLEFLIYFQGNSAPDKSGLPSDRFSAERTGGSVSTLTIQRTQQEDSAVYLCASSLKMWGGNSPLHFGNGTRLTVT.

In nucleotides, the CDR3 is TGTGCCAGCAGCCAAGATGTAACCAATTCACCCCTCCACTTT. Its protein is CASSQDVTNSPLHF. The chain recombines TRBV14 with TRBJ1-6; D not resolved. CDR3 length: 14 residues. The V end was cut by 0 bases, the J end by 7 bases, with 7 bases between. CDR1 and CDR2 (germline): SGHDN, FVKESK.

This chain's CDR3 is CASSQEQGGNYGYTF. In DNA form, the CDR3 reads TGCGCCAGCAGCCAAGAACAGGGTGGAAACTATGGCTACACCTTC. The chain links TRBV4-3 to TRBJ1-2, with D tentatively TRBD1 (6 bases). This CDR3 is 15 amino acids long. The germline CDR1 and CDR2 sequences are LGHNA and YSLEER. V was shortened by 0 bases and J by 2 bases, with 10 bases between the two germline ends.

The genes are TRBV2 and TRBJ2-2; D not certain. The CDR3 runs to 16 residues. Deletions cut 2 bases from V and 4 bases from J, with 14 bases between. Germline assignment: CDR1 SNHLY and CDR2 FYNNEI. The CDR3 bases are TGTGCCAGCAGTGAAAGTGTTAGCAGCTTCACCGGGGAGCTGTTTTTT. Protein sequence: CASSESVSSFTGELFF.